One sample yielded the 14 T cell receptor beta chains listed below, sequenced in a study of blood T cell repertoires in COVID-19 (dated by TCRdb to about 2020). To prepare the library, the immunoSEQ multiplex PCR assay was applied. TCRdb limited this immuneACCESS table to in-frame rearrangements with V and J called. A share of clones is missing; checked studies link under half to unresolved V genes, and the rest is unexplained. The sample table lists 340,000 or so clones, around 87% of them with a count of one. Clones ranked in the top ten supply 1% of the sample. The sample was peripheral blood. These TCRs come from a man aged 50-59 years with active or convalescent COVID-19.

The sample holds one count of this clone. The rearrangement links TRBV19 to TRBJ1-1; D gene uncertain. Trimming stripped 0 bases from V and 1 base from J, with 6 bases between. The germline CDR1 and CDR2 sequences are LNHDA and SQIVND (reference sequence). This CDR3 has 14 amino acids. The CDR3 nucleotides read TGTGCCAGTAGTATAGATCTCTGGAACACTGAAGCTTTCTTT. It encodes CASSIDLWNTEAFF.

This clone was seen just once. The V gene is TRBV27, the J gene TRBJ2-7, with D perhaps matching TRBD2 (6 bases). The length of the CDR3 is 16 residues. Germline CDR1 is MNHEY and CDR2 is SMNVEV (reference sequence). V lost 6 bases, J lost 1 base, and 19 bases lay in between. The CDR3 nucleotides read TGTGCCAGCAGGGAGACCGGGACTGCTCTATCCTACGAGCAGTACTTC. This sequence encodes CASRETGTALSYEQYF.

CDR3 nucleotides: TGTGCGGGGGCGCGGGGCACAGATACGCAGTATTTT. Its protein product is CAGARGTDTQYF. The genes are TRBV30 and TRBJ2-3, with a possible D match to TRBD1 (6 bases). There are 12 residues in the CDR3. Germline V gene lookup returns CDR1 GTSNPN and CDR2 SVGIG (reference sequence).

The chain has TRBV7-2 and TRBJ1-3; unclear D gene. The germline V gene has CDR1 SGHTA and CDR2 FQGNSA. The CDR3 runs 16 residues. Between the trimmed V and J ends, which lost 0 bases and 0 bases, there was a span of 9 bases. The CDR3 protein is CASSLAGSISGNTIYF. The CDR3, as DNA: TGTGCCAGCAGCTTAGCCGGTTCAATCTCTGGAAACACCATATATTTT.

The rearrangement uses TRBV6-5 and TRBJ1-6, with D unresolved. The CDR3 is made up of 12 amino acids. Trimming removed 5 bases at V and 4 bases at J, with 3 bases between. The germline CDR1 and CDR2 sequences are MNHEY and SVGAGI. The CDR3 region is CASSQYNSPLHF. The CDR3 DNA follows: TGTGCCAGCAGTCAATATAATTCACCCCTCCACTTT.

The chain employs TRBV18 and TRBJ1-4; the match to TRBD1 covers 9 bases. The CDR3 has 16 amino acids. The germline gives CDR1 KGHSH, CDR2 LQKENI. Trimming removed 3 bases from V and 5 bases from J; junction bases left unmatched: 7. CDR3 residues: CASSPRTGGTNEKLFF. In DNA, the CDR3 is TGTGCCAGCTCACCCAGAACAGGGGGCACGAATGAAAAACTGTTTTTT.

The genes are TRBV5-1 and TRBJ2-5; the D gene is possibly TRBD2 (6 bases). The CDR3 is 15 residues long. Between the trimmed V and J ends, which lost 4 bases and 2 bases, there was a span of 15 bases. From germline, CDR1 is SGHRS and CDR2 YFSETQ. This CDR3 is CASSDPSGEQETQYF. CDR3 coding DNA: TGCGCCAGCAGCGACCCCTCGGGGGAGCAAGAGACCCAGTACTTC. Combining the CDR3 with reference TRBV5-1 and TRBJ2-5 gives the whole variable domain KAGVTQTPRYLIKTRGQQVTLSCSPISGHRSVSWYQQTPGQGLQFLFEYFSETQRNKGNFPGRFSGRQFSNSRSEMNVSTLELGDSALYLCASSDPSGEQETQYFGPGTRLLVL.

The chain links TRBV19 to TRBJ1-5; 7 bases align to TRBD1. CDR3 length equals 16 residues. V gave up 5 bases and J gave up 0 bases; unmatched junction bases: 7. The germline gives CDR1 LNHDA, CDR2 SQIVND (reference sequence). As DNA, the CDR3 is TGTGCCAGTAGTTACGACTCAGGGGGTAGCAATCAGCCCCAGCATTTT. It translates to CASSYDSGGSNQPQHF.

The J gene is TRBJ2-6, the V gene TRBV4-3; perhaps TRBD2 as D (6 bases). Trimming pared 3 bases from V and 0 bases from J, leaving 12 bases between. Germline assignment: CDR1 LGHNA and CDR2 YSLEER. This CDR3 has 17 amino acids. The DNA for the CDR3 is TGCGCCAGCAGCCACGGGGGAACGGGCTCTGGGGCCAACGTCCTGACTTTC. It yields the protein CASSHGGTGSGANVLTF.

This chain uses TRBV6-1 with TRBJ1-1, with no clear D. Trimming took 3 bases from V and 1 from J, leaving 6 bases between them. CDR1 and CDR2 (germline): MNHNS, SASEGT. The CDR3 totals 13 residues. The CDR3 nucleotides are TGTGCCAGCAGTGAGCGGCGGAACACTGAAGCTTTCTTT. Translation gives CASSERRNTEAFF.

This clone was seen only once. The chain is built from TRBV11-2 and TRBJ2-4, with 8 bases identical to TRBD1. The CDR3 contains 14 residues. Losses at the gene ends were 4 bases for V and 7 bases for J; bases not matched to a gene: 6. Germline V lookup: CDR1 SGHAT, CDR2 FQNNGV. The CDR3 is CASSSGTGRNIQYF. CDR3 DNA sequence: TGTGCCAGCAGCTCGGGGACAGGAAGGAACATTCAGTACTTC.

This chain's CDR3 is CATSRVRRSPGGNSPLHF. The CDR3 DNA reads TGTGCCACCAGCAGAGTAAGGAGGAGCCCGGGGGGGAATTCACCCCTCCACTTT. The V and J genes are TRBV15 and TRBJ1-6, with TRBD1 as a possible D gene (5 bases). The V gene lost 1 base and the J gene lost 7 bases, with 20 bases spanning the gap. Germline loops: CDR1 LNHNV, CDR2 YYDKDF (reference sequence). The CDR3 is 18 residues long.

The V call is TRBV7-2, the J call TRBJ1-6, with D uncertain. V was shortened by 1 base and J by 0 bases, with 7 bases between the two germline ends. Germline CDR1 and CDR2: SGHTA and FQGNSA. The CDR3 has 16 amino acids. CDR3 region: CASSLGHISYNSPLHF. The CDR3 coding sequence is TGTGCCAGCAGCTTAGGGCACATCTCCTATAATTCACCCCTCCACTTT.

The V gene is TRBV2, the J gene TRBJ1-1; no reliable D call. V lost 7 bases and J lost 7, with 16 bases in between. CDR1 and CDR2 (germline): SNHLY, FYNNEI. The CDR3 spans 13 residues. Here the CDR3 DNA reads TGTGCCAGCAACTACGGACTTATCAATGAAGCTTTCTTT. This codes for CASNYGLINEAFF.